This paragraph reports one T cell receptor (beta chain). Its antigen is not known. The TCR library protocol was used to attach unique molecular identifiers. These identifiers were attached to individual cDNA molecules. MiXCR, run by TCRdb on the 5' RACE reads, gives a single entry per CDR3 protein. Of some 57,000 distinct CDR3 sequences in the sample, roughly 8.8% are singletons; the top ten hold roughly 20%. The data were taken from a study of early T cells in non-severe SARS-CoV-2 infection. About the research overall: Chains were not paired, and sequencing was done on bulk RNA from unsorted whole blood.

This CDR3 has 15 residues. Trimming removed 0 bases from V and 3 bases from J, with 8 bases in between. Germline values: CDR1 MRHNA, CDR2 SNTAGT. Study results and caveats: Clonotype matching in VDJdb favored anti-spike CD8 responses and did not capture private and CD4 specificities.

This clonotype originated in an adult who was a healthcare worker with PCR-confirmed SARS-CoV-2 infection or an uninfected control (not recorded which). V and J are TRBV6-4 and TRBJ2-2, with D tentatively TRBD1 (6 bases). Sample: whole blood. The CDR3 loop reads CASSDSAGDTGELFF. The CDR3 region has the DNA TGTGCCAGCAGTGACTCGGCAGGGGACACCGGGGAGCTGTTTTTT.